The 15 T cell receptor beta chains given below trace back to one sample, sequenced in a study of blood T cells in healthy people across ages (dated by TCRdb to the mid-2010s). The library was obtained by 5' RACE. The instrument was an Illumina HiSeq 2500. A second PCR of roughly 6 to 11 cycles was run with a J-beta primer mix and a sample-barcoded 5' primer. TCRdb trimmed public reads at Q25 via fastp, called clones via MiXCR and kept in-frame beta chains. Every entry covers one CDR3 protein and lists the most common genes and DNA from its rows. In this sample the table shows about 1.4 million distinct CDR3 sequences, 59% of which occur a single time. Of the sample, 6.5% to 8.5% falls within the top ten clones. Sequencing was performed on blood. All receptors derive from a man aged 18-30 years in good health.

This clonotype has a handful of counts. V and J are TRBV29-1 and TRBJ2-7, with TRBD1 identical over 8 bases. After removal of 4 bases from V and 6 bases from J, the junction contained 8 bases not matched to a gene. The CDR3 is 13 residues long. Per the germline V gene, CDR1 is SQVTM and CDR2 is ANQGSEA. The CDR3 DNA follows: TGCAGCGTTGGATTGCGGACAGGGTTCGAGCAGTACTTC. Encoded protein: CSVGLRTGFEQYF.

This clonotype has a handful of counts. This rearrangement joins TRBV28 to TRBJ2-3; either TRBD1 or TRBD2 may fit D (6 bases each). This CDR3 has 15 amino acids. Trimming removed 3 bases at V and 7 bases at J, with 17 bases between. Germline V gene lookup returns CDR1 MDHEN and CDR2 SYDVKM. The CDR3 DNA follows: TGTGCCAGCAGTTTTGGGGACTTGGGGGCGAATACGCAGTATTTT. It yields the protein CASSFGDLGANTQYF.

Here the CDR3 reads CSARVASGGSSYNEQFF. CDR3 nucleotide sequence: TGCAGTGCTAGAGTGGCTAGCGGGGGCAGCTCCTACAATGAGCAGTTCTTC. The chain carries TRBV20-1 and TRBJ2-1; 10 bases align to TRBD2. The CDR3 covers 17 residues. The V and J ends lost 1 base and 0 bases, in that order; junction bases with no gene match: 6. The germline V gene has CDR1 DFQATT and CDR2 SNEGSKA (reference sequence).

The rearrangement uses TRBV7-2 and TRBJ2-3; D unclear. This CDR3 spans 14 amino acids. Looked up from germline, CDR1 is SGHTA and CDR2 is FQGNSA. Trimming shortened V by 5 bases and J by 2 bases, and 11 bases separated the two germline ends. DNA for the CDR3: TGTGCCAGCAGCCCCGCTCGAGCCACAGATACGCAGTATTTT. Residues: CASSPARATDTQYF.

This chain joins TRBV27 and TRBJ1-2, with 11 bases matching TRBD1. This CDR3 region has 15 residues. CDR1 and CDR2 (germline): MNHEY, SMNVEV (reference sequence). The V segment lost 4 bases and the J segment 6 bases; nucleotides outside the gene matches: 7. CDR3 residues: CASSSAGTGGNGYTF. CDR3 DNA sequence: TGTGCCAGCAGTTCCGCTGGGACAGGGGGGAATGGCTACACCTTC.

V gene TRBV5-1 combines with J gene TRBJ2-3; D might be TRBD1 or TRBD2, each matching 6 bases. Trimming removed 3 bases at V and 5 bases at J, with 10 bases between. This CDR3 comprises 13 residues. The germline V gene encodes CDR1 SGHRS and CDR2 YFSETQ. The CDR3 nucleotides read TGCGCCAGCAGCTCGGGGGCGGGAGATACGCAGTATTTT. Protein product: CASSSGAGDTQYF.

The genes are TRBV9 and TRBJ1-1; perhaps TRBD1 as D (5 bases). V lost 3 bases to trimming and J lost 3 bases, with 12 bases between them. Germline values: CDR1 SGDLS, CDR2 YYNGEE. CDR3 length equals 14 residues. The DNA of the CDR3 is TGTGCCAGCAGCGCCAGGGAGATGGACACTGAAGCTTTCTTT. Its translation: CASSAREMDTEAFF.

The chain recombines TRBV7-2 with TRBJ1-2; D not certain. This CDR3 has 12 residues. Germline V gives CDR1 SGHTA, CDR2 FQGNSA. Deletions cut 5 bases from V and 7 bases from J, with 11 bases between. The CDR3 reads CASSDPTGGYTF. The CDR3 DNA is TGTGCCAGCAGCGACCCGACGGGTGGCTACACCTTC.

This clonotype came up once. The chain uses TRBV7-2 and TRBJ1-6; D call uncertain. The V gene's germline CDR1 is SGHTA and CDR2 FQGNSA. The CDR3 length is 14 residues. With 5 bases removed from V and 12 bases from J, the gap between germline ends came to 17 bases. The CDR3 loop is CTSSPNQSDGPLHF. CDR3 coding DNA: TGTACCAGCAGCCCCAACCAGTCTGACGGACCCCTCCACTTT.

The rearrangement uses TRBV5-1 and TRBJ2-2; no clear D. Germline CDR1 and CDR2: SGHRS and YFSETQ. Trimming took off 4 bases at V and 5 bases at J, with 15 bases between the two ends. This CDR3 comprises 15 residues. The CDR3 reads CASSPLPHSTGELFF. CDR3 in DNA: TGCGCCAGCAGCCCCCTCCCCCACTCGACCGGGGAGCTGTTTTTT.

This chain connects TRBV5-1 to TRBJ2-7; possible D gene TRBD2, 5 bases. The germline V gene encodes CDR1 SGHRS and CDR2 YFSETQ. The ends were cut back, 2 bases at V and 2 bases at J, with 20 bases in the middle. CDR3 size: 17 residues. CDR3 nucleotide sequence: TGCGCCAGCAGCTTCTACCCCGAGGCAGCGGAAACCTACGAGCAGTACTTC. Translated: CASSFYPEAAETYEQYF.

The chain links TRBV2 to TRBJ2-3; D may be TRBD1 (6 bases). Germline CDR1 SNHLY, CDR2 FYNNEI. Deletions cut 8 bases from V and 6 bases from J, with 15 bases between. This CDR3 contains 13 residues. This chain's CDR3 is CASRQDSSDTQYF. The CDR3 bases are TGTGCCAGCCGCCAGGACAGCAGCGATACGCAGTATTTT.

This rearrangement joins TRBV2 to TRBJ2-7; 8 nucleotides align to TRBD1. The CDR3 sequence is 14 residues long. V gave up 4 bases and J gave up 6 bases; unmatched junction bases: 8. Germline assignment: CDR1 SNHLY and CDR2 FYNNEI. The CDR3 region is CASSVAGGITEQYF. CDR3 nucleotides: TGTGCCAGCAGTGTGGCAGGGGGCATCACCGAGCAGTACTTC.

This clonotype was recorded only once. The chain joins TRBV7-9 to TRBJ2-3; 12 bases are shared with TRBD1. The CDR3 has 15 residues. Germline CDR1 and CDR2: SEHNR and FQNEAQ (reference sequence). Losses at the gene ends were 4 bases for V and 5 bases for J; bases not matched to a gene: 4. This chain's CDR3 is CASSSGQGAGDTQYF. CDR3 sequence (DNA): TGTGCCAGCAGCTCGGGACAGGGGGCCGGAGATACGCAGTATTTT.

This chain connects TRBV4-3 to TRBJ2-7; tentatively, D is TRBD2 (5 bases). With 3 bases removed from V and 3 bases from J, the gap between germline ends came to 12 bases. Looked up from germline, CDR1 is LGHNA and CDR2 is YSLEER. The CDR3 is 14 amino acids. CDR3: CASSQEEKLYEQYF. The CDR3, as DNA: TGCGCCAGCAGCCAGGAGGAGAAGCTCTACGAGCAGTACTTC.